This is a list of T cell receptor beta chains from one sample in a study of T cell repertoires in cytomegalovirus infection. TCRdb re-analysed the reads in MiXCR, keeping a single row per CDR3 protein. In the table there are about 60,000 distinct CDR3 sequences, around 20% of which are singletons. These receptors have no known antigen. Sequencing used CD8+ T cells from cultured PBMCs, obtained from culture after CMV antigen stimulation. These receptors all come from a human donor in good health (CMV status not recorded). Some clones in this sample may be carry-over from other donors' samples. Both conserved end residues are part of each CDR3. D genes are given only for firm matches. Some rows mark clone size as missing; the rest say once, few, many or name a class of expanded clone.

CDR3nt	CDR3aa	j_gene	v_gene	abundance	d_gene
TGTGCCAGCACCGAGGAACAAGGACTCCCCAGCGAAACAGATACGCAGTATTTT	CASTEEQGLPSETDTQYF	TRBJ2-3	TRBV7-2	-	-
TGTGCCAGCAGGATTAGCTACGAGCAGTACTTC	CASRISYEQYF	TRBJ2-7	TRBV28	few	-
TGTGCCAGCAGTCCCCAGACAGGACCCTATGGCTACACCTTC	CASSPQTGPYGYTF	TRBJ1-2	TRBV27	-	-
TGTGCCAGCAGTGCCTCCTACAATGAGCAGTTCTTC	CASSASYNEQFF	TRBJ2-1	TRBV28	many	-
TGTGCCAGCAGCTTAATGAGGGGGGGAAGTAATGAAAAACTGTTTTTT	CASSLMRGGSNEKLFF	TRBJ1-4	TRBV7-8	few	-
TGCGCCAGCAGCCAAGAGCGATCACAGACCCACGAGCAGTACTTC	CASSQERSQTHEQYF	TRBJ2-7	TRBV4-3	few	-
TGTGCCAGCACCGGACAGGGGAACACTGAAGCTTTCTTT	CASTGQGNTEAFF	TRBJ1-1	TRBV6-2/TRBV6-3	few	TRBD1
TGTGCCAGTAGTATCACAGGGGCCTACGAGCAGTACTTC	CASSITGAYEQYF	TRBJ2-7	TRBV19	-	TRBD1
TGTGCCAGCAGCTGGGGAGAGGACAGGGTGGGGTACAATGAGCAGTTCTTC	CASSWGEDRVGYNEQFF	TRBJ2-1	TRBV5-4	-	TRBD1
TGTGCCAGCAGCTTTCGCACAGATACGCAGTATTTT	CASSFRTDTQYF	TRBJ2-3	TRBV7-8	few	-
TGTGCCAGCAGTCCAGGGTATCAGCCCCAGCATTTT	CASSPGYQPQHF	TRBJ1-5	TRBV6-2/TRBV6-3	few	-
TGTGCCAGCACAATCAGGGGCAACTCTGGAAACACCATATATTTT	CASTIRGNSGNTIYF	TRBJ1-3	TRBV2	-	-
TGTGCCACCAGCAGAGCGCGGGAGGCAAATACCCGGAGGGGAACAGATACGCAGTATTTT	CATSRAREANTRRGTDTQYF	TRBJ2-3	TRBV15	many	TRBD2
TGTGCCAGCAGTTACCACCGGGACAGGGGGAGCTATGGCTACACCTTC	CASSYHRDRGSYGYTF	TRBJ1-2	TRBV6-5	few	TRBD1
TGCGCCAGCAGCTTGGAGGCGGCCGCCGGTATAGGCTACACCTTC	CASSLEAAAGIGYTF	TRBJ1-2	TRBV5-1	many	-
TGTGCCAGCAGTTGGGGGACAGGGAACACCGGGGAGCTGTTTTTT	CASSWGTGNTGELFF	TRBJ2-2	TRBV6-5	many	TRBD1
TGTGCCAGCAGCTTGGGACAGGTGGAGACCCAGTACTTC	CASSLGQVETQYF	TRBJ2-5	TRBV7-2	many	TRBD1
TGCGCCAGCAGCCCCAGGGGAATTAGCTATGGCTACACCTTC	CASSPRGISYGYTF	TRBJ1-2	TRBV4-3	-	-
TGTGCCAGCAGTACCCGGGACCACTACGAGCAGTACTTC	CASSTRDHYEQYF	TRBJ2-7	TRBV6-6	few	-
TGTGCCAGCAGTGAGGACAGGAAATTCTACAATGAGCAGTTCTTC	CASSEDRKFYNEQFF	TRBJ2-1	TRBV25-1	-	TRBD1
TGTGCCAGCAGCTTAGTTTCCGGCTGGGAGACCCAGTACTTC	CASSLVSGWETQYF	TRBJ2-5	TRBV7-9	-	-
TGTGCCAGCAGCACTTGGACAGGGTCGGCAAACACCATATATTTT	CASSTWTGSANTIYF	TRBJ1-3	TRBV7-2	medium-sized	TRBD1
TGTGCCAGCAGCTTAAGCTGGAAAGCTGAAGCTTTCTTT	CASSLSWKAEAFF	TRBJ1-1	TRBV7-3	-	-
TGTGCCAGCAGTGGGATCGAGAACACTGAAGCTTTCTTT	CASSGIENTEAFF	TRBJ1-1	TRBV6-1	-	-
TGCAGCGTTACAAGGGGTAGCGGCACCGGGGAGCTGTTTTTT	CSVTRGSGTGELFF	TRBJ2-2	TRBV29-1	-	-
TGTGCCAGCAGTGACTGGGCTAGGGGGACATACAATGAGCAGTTCTTC	CASSDWARGTYNEQFF	TRBJ2-1	TRBV6-1	few	-
TGTGCCAGCAGCCCCCGGACCTCACCCCTCCACTTT	CASSPRTSPLHF	TRBJ1-6	TRBV13	-	-
TGCAGCGTTGAGGCCAGGGAGTACCAAGAGACCCAGTACTTC	CSVEAREYQETQYF	TRBJ2-5	TRBV29-1	-	-
TGCAGTGCCCGGGGGCCGGATAGCAATCAGCCCCAGCATTTT	CSARGPDSNQPQHF	TRBJ1-5	TRBV20-1	few	-
TGCAGCGCCTCCCGGGGAGGGGAGACCCAGTACTTC	CSASRGGETQYF	TRBJ2-5	TRBV29-1	-	TRBD2
TGTGCCAGCACCCCTGGACGGGGCTCTGGAAACACCATATATTTT	CASTPGRGSGNTIYF	TRBJ1-3	TRBV7-6	few	-
TGCAGTGCTAGAGAACTGGGAGGGGAAAGCTCCTACGAGCAGTACTTC	CSARELGGESSYEQYF	TRBJ2-7	TRBV20-1	few	TRBD2